Detailed here is one T cell receptor (beta chain). What it recognizes is unknown. The entry originates in a study of T cell responses to AZD1222 COVID-19 vaccine. Turning to the study itself: Whether given at about 4 or about 12 weeks, second doses were pooled.

Study results and limitations: Mostly white British, mostly female donors; authors suggested clonal diversity may be underestimated.

Repertoires were generated with immunoSEQ multiplex PCR, while TCRdb's copy carries only in-frame clones and drops some. The table has about 120,000 clones, approximately 93% seen once. V shed 0 bases and J shed 8 bases, with 8 bases lying between them. The CDR3 consists of 12 residues. The germline gives CDR1 SGHDT, CDR2 YYEEEE. The sample consisted of peripheral blood, taken on day 0 of AZD1222 vaccination. The sequence came from an adult in good health. V is TRBV5-6 and J is TRBJ1-2; D is ambiguous. The CDR3 here is CASSLGERGYTF. Written as DNA, the CDR3 is TGTGCCAGCAGCTTGGGAGAAAGGGGCTACACCTTC. Together with reference TRBV5-6 and TRBJ1-2, the CDR3 gives the full variable domain: DAGVTQSPTHLIKTRGQQVTLRCSPKSGHDTVSWYQQALGQGPQFIFQYYEEEERQRGNFPDRFSGHQFPNYSSELNVNALLLGDSALYLCASSLGERGYTFGSGTRLTVV.